This T cell receptor (beta chain) was retrieved from a study of blood T cell repertoires in COVID-19. On the study more broadly: Acute-phase and convalescent COVID-19 samples originated in the United States, Italy and Spain. T cells, B-cell-depleted T cells, or PBMCs supplied cDNA or gDNA.

V shed 2 bases and J shed 4 bases, with 8 bases lying between them. The CDR3 runs 13 residues. In the authors' workflow: Quantification of nucleated cells was approximated via reference gene primer amplification. Profiled with immunoSEQ multiplex PCR; TCRdb holds only in-frame clones, not every one. Clone size and the V and J calls come from that table; the DNA yielded D and trimming. The sample carries some 58,000 clones, 80% to 90% recorded once. This receptor was identified in a middle-aged man with acute or convalescent COVID-19. The gene calls are TRBV12-3 or TRBV12-4 and TRBJ1-1; D remains ambiguous. Sequencing was carried out using peripheral blood. CDR3 nucleotides: TGTGCCAGCAGTTTATCCGGGAGCACTGAAGCTTTCTTT. This gives the protein CASSLSGSTEAFF.